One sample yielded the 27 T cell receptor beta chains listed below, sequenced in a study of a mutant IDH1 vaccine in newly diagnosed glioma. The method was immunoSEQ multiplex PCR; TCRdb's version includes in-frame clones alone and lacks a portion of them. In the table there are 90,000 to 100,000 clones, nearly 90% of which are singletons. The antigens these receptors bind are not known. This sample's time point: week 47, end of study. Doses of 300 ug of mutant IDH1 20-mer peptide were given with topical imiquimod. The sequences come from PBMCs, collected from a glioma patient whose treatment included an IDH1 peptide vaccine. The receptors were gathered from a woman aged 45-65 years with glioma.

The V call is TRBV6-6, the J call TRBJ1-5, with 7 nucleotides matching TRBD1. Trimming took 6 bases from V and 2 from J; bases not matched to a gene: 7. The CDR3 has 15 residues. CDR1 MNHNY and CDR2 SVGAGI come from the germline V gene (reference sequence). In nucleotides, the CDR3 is TGTGCCAGCAGCCTCCGGGACAGAGGCAATCAGCCCCAGCATTTT. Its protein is CASSLRDRGNQPQHF.

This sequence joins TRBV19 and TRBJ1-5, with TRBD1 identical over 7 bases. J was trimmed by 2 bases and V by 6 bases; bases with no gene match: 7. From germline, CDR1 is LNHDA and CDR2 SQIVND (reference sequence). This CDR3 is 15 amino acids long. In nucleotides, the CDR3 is TGTGCCAGTAGGGGGGGACAGCAGGGCAATCAGCCCCAGCATTTT. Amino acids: CASRGGQQGNQPQHF.

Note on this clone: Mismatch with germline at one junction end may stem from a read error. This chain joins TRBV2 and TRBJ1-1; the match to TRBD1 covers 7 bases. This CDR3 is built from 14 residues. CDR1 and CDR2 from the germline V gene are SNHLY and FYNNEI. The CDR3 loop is CASSADRWNTETFF. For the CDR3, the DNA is TGTGCCAGCAGTGCGGACAGGTGGAACACTGAAACTTTCTTT.

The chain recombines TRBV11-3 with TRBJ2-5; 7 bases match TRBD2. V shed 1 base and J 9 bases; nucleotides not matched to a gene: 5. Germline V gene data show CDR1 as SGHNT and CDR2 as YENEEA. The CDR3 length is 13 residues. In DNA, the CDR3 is TGTGCCAGCAGCTTAGTTAGCGGGCAGGCCCAGTACTTC. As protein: CASSLVSGQAQYF. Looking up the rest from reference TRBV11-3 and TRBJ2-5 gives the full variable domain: EAGVVQSPRYKIIEKKQPVAFWCNPISGHNTLYWYLQNLGQGPELLIRYENEEAVDDSQLPKDRFSAERLKGVDSTLKIQPAELGDSAVYLCASSLVSGQAQYFGPGTRLLVL.

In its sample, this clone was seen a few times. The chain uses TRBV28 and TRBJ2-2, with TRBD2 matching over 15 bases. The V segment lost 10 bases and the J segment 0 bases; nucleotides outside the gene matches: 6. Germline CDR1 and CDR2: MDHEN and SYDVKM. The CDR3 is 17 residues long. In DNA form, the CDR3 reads TGTGCCACTGGGGGACTAGCGGGAGGCCCGAACACCGGGGAGCTGTTTTTT. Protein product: CATGGLAGGPNTGELFF. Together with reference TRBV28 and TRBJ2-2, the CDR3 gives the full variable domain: DVKVTQSSRYLVKRTGEKVFLECVQDMDHENMFWYRQDPGLGLRLIYFSYDVKMKEKGDIPEGYSVSREKKERFSLILESASTNQTSMYLCATGGLAGGPNTGELFFGEGSRLTVL.

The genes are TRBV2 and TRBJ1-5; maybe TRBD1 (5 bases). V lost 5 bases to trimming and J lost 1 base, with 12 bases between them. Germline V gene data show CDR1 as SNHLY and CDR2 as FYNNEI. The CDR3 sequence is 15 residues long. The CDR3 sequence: CASSPGLGSNQPQHF. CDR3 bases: TGTGCCAGCAGTCCGGGGCTCGGAAGCAATCAGCCCCAGCATTTT. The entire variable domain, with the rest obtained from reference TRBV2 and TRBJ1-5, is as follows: EPEVTQTPSHQVTQMGQEVILRCVPISNHLYFYWYRQILGQKVEFLVSFYNNEISEKSEIFDDQFSVERPDGSNFTLKIRSTKLEDSAMYFCASSPGLGSNQPQHFGDGTRLSIL.

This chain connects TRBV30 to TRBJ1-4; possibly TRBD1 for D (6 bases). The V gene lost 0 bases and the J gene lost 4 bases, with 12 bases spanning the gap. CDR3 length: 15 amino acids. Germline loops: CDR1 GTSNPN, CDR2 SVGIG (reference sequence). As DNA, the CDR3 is TGTGCCTGGAGTGTCTGGGGGCTTAGTAATGAAAAACTGTTTTTT. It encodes CAWSVWGLSNEKLFF.

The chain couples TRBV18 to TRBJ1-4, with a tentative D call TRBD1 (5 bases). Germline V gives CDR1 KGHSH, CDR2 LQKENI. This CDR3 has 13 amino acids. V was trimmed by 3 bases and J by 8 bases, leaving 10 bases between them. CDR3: CASSPSGPEKLFF. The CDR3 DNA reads TGTGCCAGCTCACCCTCAGGGCCCGAAAAACTGTTTTTT.

CDR3: CASSLGGGSSGNTIYF. The CDR3 bases are TGTGCCAGCAGTCTTGGAGGGGGGAGCTCTGGAAACACCATATATTTT. V gene TRBV28 combines with J gene TRBJ1-3, with D perhaps matching TRBD1 (6 bases). The CDR3 covers 16 residues. Germline values: CDR1 MDHEN, CDR2 SYDVKM. Trimming left V 5 bases short and J 0 bases short, with 14 bases between.

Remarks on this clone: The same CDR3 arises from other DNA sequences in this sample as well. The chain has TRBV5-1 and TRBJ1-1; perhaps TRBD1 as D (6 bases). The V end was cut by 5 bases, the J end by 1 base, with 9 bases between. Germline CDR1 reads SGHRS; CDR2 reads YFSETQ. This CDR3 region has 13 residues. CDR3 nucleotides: TGCGCCAGCAGTTCACAGGGGAACACTGAAGCTTTCTTT. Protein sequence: CASSSQGNTEAFF.

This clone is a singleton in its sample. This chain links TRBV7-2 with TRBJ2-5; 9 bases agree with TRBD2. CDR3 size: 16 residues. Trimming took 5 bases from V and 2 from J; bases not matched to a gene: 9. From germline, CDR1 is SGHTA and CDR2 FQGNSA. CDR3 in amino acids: CASSPGVAGAQETQYF. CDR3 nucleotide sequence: TGTGCCAGCAGCCCAGGGGTAGCGGGGGCTCAAGAGACCCAGTACTTC.

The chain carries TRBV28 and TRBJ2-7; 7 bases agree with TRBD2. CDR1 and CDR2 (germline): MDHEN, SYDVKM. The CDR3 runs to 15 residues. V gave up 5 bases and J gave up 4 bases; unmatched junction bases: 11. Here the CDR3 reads CASSPAVAGDYEQYF. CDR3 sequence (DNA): TGTGCCAGCAGTCCCGCCGTTGCGGGAGATTACGAGCAGTACTTC.

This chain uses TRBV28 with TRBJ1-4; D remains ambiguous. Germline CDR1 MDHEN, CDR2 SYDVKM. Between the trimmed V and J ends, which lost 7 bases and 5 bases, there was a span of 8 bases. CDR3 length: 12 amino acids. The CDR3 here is CASTSPNEKLFF. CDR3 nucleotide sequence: TGTGCCAGCACCTCTCCCAATGAAAAACTGTTTTTT.

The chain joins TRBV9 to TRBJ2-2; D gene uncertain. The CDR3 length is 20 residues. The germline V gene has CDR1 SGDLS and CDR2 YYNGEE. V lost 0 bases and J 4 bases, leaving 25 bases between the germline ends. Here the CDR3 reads CASSVADNTLLSPGTGELFF. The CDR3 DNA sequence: TGTGCCAGCAGCGTAGCTGACAACACATTGTTATCTCCGGGCACCGGGGAGCTGTTTTTT.

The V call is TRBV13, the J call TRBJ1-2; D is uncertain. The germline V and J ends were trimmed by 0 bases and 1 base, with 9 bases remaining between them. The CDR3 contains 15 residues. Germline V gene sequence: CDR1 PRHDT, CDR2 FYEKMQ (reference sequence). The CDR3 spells CASSLGLLFNYGYTF. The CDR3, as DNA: TGTGCCAGCAGCTTAGGCCTCCTGTTTAACTATGGCTACACCTTC.

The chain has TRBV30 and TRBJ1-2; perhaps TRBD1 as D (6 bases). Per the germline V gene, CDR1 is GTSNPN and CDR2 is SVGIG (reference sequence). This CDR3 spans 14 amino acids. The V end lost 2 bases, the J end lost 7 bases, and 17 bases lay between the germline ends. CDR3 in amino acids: CAWSWGHTGGGYTF. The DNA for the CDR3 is TGTGCCTGGAGTTGGGGACATACCGGGGGTGGCTACACCTTC.

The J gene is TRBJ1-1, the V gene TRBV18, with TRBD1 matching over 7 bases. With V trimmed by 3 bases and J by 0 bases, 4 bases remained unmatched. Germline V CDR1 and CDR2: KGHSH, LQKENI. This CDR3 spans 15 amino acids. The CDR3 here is CASSPGQNMNTEAFF. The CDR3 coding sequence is TGTGCCAGCTCACCGGGACAGAACATGAACACTGAAGCTTTCTTT.

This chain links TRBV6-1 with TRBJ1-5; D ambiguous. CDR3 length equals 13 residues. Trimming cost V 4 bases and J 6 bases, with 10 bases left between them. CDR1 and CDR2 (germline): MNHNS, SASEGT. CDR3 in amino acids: CASSVQEGQPQHF. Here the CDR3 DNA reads TGTGCCAGCAGTGTTCAGGAGGGTCAGCCCCAGCATTTT.

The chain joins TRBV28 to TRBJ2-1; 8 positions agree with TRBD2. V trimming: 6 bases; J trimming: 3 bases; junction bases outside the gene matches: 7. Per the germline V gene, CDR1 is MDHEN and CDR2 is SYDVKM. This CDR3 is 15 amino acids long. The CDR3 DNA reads TGTGCCAGCAGCCAACTAGCGGTCGTCTACAATGAGCAGTTCTTC. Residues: CASSQLAVVYNEQFF. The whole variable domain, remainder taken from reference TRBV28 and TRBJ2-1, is DVKVTQSSRYLVKRTGEKVFLECVQDMDHENMFWYRQDPGLGLRLIYFSYDVKMKEKGDIPEGYSVSREKKERFSLILESASTNQTSMYLCASSQLAVVYNEQFFGPGTRLTVL.

DNA of the CDR3: TGTGCCAGTAGTATAGTGGGGGGGACTGAAGCTTTCTTT. Encoded protein: CASSIVGGTEAFF. The chain recombines TRBV19 with TRBJ1-1, with D perhaps TRBD1 (5 bases). V lost 1 base to trimming and J lost 5 bases, with 8 bases between them. The CDR3 has 13 amino acids. Germline assignment: CDR1 LNHDA and CDR2 SQIVND (reference sequence).

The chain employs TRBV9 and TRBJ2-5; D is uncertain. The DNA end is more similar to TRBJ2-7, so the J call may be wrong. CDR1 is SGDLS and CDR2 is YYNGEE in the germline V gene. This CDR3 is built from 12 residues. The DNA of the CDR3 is TGTGCCAGCAGCGTAGATGGCGACGAGCAGTACTTC. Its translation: CASSVDGDEQYF.

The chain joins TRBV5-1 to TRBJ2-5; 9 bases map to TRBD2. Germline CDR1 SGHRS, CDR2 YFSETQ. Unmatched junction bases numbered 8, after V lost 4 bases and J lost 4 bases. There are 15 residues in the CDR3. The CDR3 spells CASSDPAGGGETQYF. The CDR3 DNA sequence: TGCGCCAGCAGCGACCCGGCGGGAGGGGGAGAGACCCAGTACTTC.

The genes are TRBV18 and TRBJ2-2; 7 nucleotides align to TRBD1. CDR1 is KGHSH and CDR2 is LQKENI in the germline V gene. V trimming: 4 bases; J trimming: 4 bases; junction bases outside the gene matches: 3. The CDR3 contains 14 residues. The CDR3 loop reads CASSLPGGTGELFF. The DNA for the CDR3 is TGTGCCAGCTCACTCCCAGGGGGCACCGGGGAGCTGTTTTTT.

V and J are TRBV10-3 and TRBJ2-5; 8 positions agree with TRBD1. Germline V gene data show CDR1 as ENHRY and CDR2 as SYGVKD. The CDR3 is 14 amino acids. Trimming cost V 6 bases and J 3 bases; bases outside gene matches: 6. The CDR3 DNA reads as TGTGCCATCAGGACCGGGACAGGCGAAGAGACCCAGTACTTC. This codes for CAIRTGTGEETQYF.

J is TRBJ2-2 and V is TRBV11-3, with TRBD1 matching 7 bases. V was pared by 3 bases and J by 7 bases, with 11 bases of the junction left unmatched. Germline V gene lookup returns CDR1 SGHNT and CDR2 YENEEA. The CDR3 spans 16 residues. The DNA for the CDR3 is TGTGCCAGCAGCTTTCAGACAGGGATTGGGTTCGGGGAGCTGTTTTTT. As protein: CASSFQTGIGFGELFF.

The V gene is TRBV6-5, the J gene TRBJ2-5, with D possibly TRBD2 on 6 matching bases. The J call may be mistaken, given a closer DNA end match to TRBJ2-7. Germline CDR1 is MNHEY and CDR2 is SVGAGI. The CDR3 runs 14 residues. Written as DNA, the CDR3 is TGTGCCAGCAGCCCCGGACTACCTCGTTACGAGCAGTACTTC. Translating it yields CASSPGLPRYEQYF.

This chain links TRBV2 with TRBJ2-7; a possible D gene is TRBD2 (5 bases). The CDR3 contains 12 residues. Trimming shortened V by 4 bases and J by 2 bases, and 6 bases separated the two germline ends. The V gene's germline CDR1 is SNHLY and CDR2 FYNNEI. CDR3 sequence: CASSVGAYEQYF. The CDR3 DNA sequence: TGTGCCAGCAGTGTCGGGGCCTACGAGCAGTACTTC.